The 22 T cell receptor beta chains given below trace back to one sample, sequenced in a study of T cells after yellow fever vaccination. TCRdb re-analysed the 5' RACE reads in MiXCR, keeping a single row per CDR3 protein. The sample yields roughly 330,000 distinct CDR3 sequences, roughly 6.8% seen once. The source material was PBMCs, sampled around 45 days after the first yellow fever vaccination. The source of these receptors is a man aged 18 to 35 who received the YFV17D yellow fever vaccine.

The gene calls are TRBV4-3 and TRBJ2-4, with TRBD1 matching over 7 bases. This CDR3 region has 15 residues. V gave up 0 bases and J gave up 7 bases; unmatched junction bases: 6. The germline CDR1 and CDR2 sequences are LGHNA and YSLEER. The CDR3 sequence is CASSQEDRGQNIQYF. CDR3 sequence (DNA): TGCGCCAGCAGCCAAGAAGATAGGGGGCAGAACATTCAGTACTTC.

This clonotype has just a few counts. The chain recombines TRBV5-1 with TRBJ2-7; tentative D call: TRBD2 (6 bases). The CDR3 runs to 14 residues. Trimming took off 7 bases at V and 2 bases at J, with 16 bases between the two ends. Looked up from germline, CDR1 is SGHRS and CDR2 is YFSETQ. CDR3 nucleotides: TGCGCCAGCGGACATTCTAGCGCCACCTACGAGCAGTACTTC. This gives the protein CASGHSSATYEQYF.

CDR3 nucleotide sequence: TGTGCCAGCAGCATTATGGGTGATAGCTCCTACGAGCAGTACTTC. This codes for CASSIMGDSSYEQYF. The rearrangement links TRBV7-2 to TRBJ2-7; D is unresolved. Trimming removed 5 bases at V and 0 bases at J, with 14 bases between. The CDR3 runs to 15 residues. CDR1 is SGHTA and CDR2 is FQGNSA in the germline V gene.

This clonotype was detected many times. The chain recombines TRBV28 with TRBJ2-7; D unclear. Germline V gene data show CDR1 as MDHEN and CDR2 as SYDVKM. This CDR3 contains 12 residues. V was trimmed by 4 bases and J by 1 base, leaving 5 bases between them. The CDR3 here is CASSSVSYEQYF. The CDR3, as DNA: TGTGCCAGCAGTTCCGTATCCTACGAGCAGTACTTC.

J is TRBJ1-1 and V is TRBV14; D not certain. The CDR3 spans 15 residues. The germline V and J ends were trimmed by 0 bases and 0 bases, with 8 bases remaining between them. Germline CDR1 SGHDN, CDR2 FVKESK. CDR3 in amino acids: CASSQESGLNTEAFF. The CDR3 DNA reads as TGTGCCAGCAGCCAAGAATCCGGGCTGAACACTGAAGCTTTCTTT.

The chain employs TRBV6-2 or TRBV6-3 and TRBJ2-1; possible D gene TRBD1, 6 bases. V gave up 3 bases and J gave up 6 bases, with 15 bases separating them. CDR3 length: 15 residues. The germline V gene encodes CDR1 MNHEY and CDR2 SVGEGT. The CDR3: CASSYEGVSVNEQFF. The CDR3 bases are TGTGCCAGCAGTTATGAGGGGGTTTCGGTCAATGAGCAGTTCTTC.

The chain is built from TRBV11-2 and TRBJ2-7; D is possibly TRBD1 (6 bases). Germline V gene lookup returns CDR1 SGHAT and CDR2 FQNNGV. V was shortened by 5 bases and J by 6 bases, with 17 bases between the two germline ends. This CDR3 has 14 amino acids. The CDR3 reads CASSPQGQGSEQYV. Here the CDR3 DNA reads TGTGCCAGCAGCCCACAAGGGCAGGGGTCCGAGCAGTACGTC.

This clonotype came up many times. DNA of the CDR3: TGCGCCAGCGGCTCCTCCTATAGAACAGATACGCAGTATTTT. Translated: CASGSSYRTDTQYF. J is TRBJ2-3 and V is TRBV10-2; the D is unclear. The germline CDR1 and CDR2 sequences are WSHSY and SAAADI. V shed 8 bases and J shed 3 bases, with 15 bases lying between them. The CDR3 has 14 amino acids.

This clonotype was seen many times. The chain combines TRBV19 with TRBJ2-5; 8 bases fit TRBD1. Looked up from germline, CDR1 is LNHDA and CDR2 is SQIVND (reference sequence). The CDR3 extends over 15 amino acids. V lost 5 bases and J lost 1; bases outside the gene matches: 6. CDR3 in DNA: TGTGCCAGTAGTCCCGGGACAGGAACCCAAGAGACCCAGTACTTC. Translation: CASSPGTGTQETQYF.

The table lists this clonotype with a few counts. The V call is TRBV4-3, the J call TRBJ2-3; 11 nucleotides align to TRBD1. The CDR3 spans 16 residues. With V trimmed by 1 base and J by 3 bases, 3 bases remained unmatched. Germline CDR1 LGHNA, CDR2 YSLEER. The CDR3 region has the DNA TGCGCCAGCAGCCAAGGCGGGACAGGGGGTACAGATACGCAGTATTTT. Residues: CASSQGGTGGTDTQYF.

This clonotype was detected many times. This sequence joins TRBV24-1 and TRBJ2-1, with TRBD2 identical over 11 bases. The CDR3 covers 15 residues. CDR1 KGHDR and CDR2 SFDVKD come from the germline V gene. V was clipped by 4 bases and J by 5 bases; unmatched bases: 3. The CDR3 sequence: CATSDPTSGDNEQFF. The CDR3 nucleotides are TGTGCCACCAGTGACCCGACTAGCGGGGACAATGAGCAGTTCTTC.

This clonotype was seen more than once but under ten times. The rearrangement links TRBV6-5 to TRBJ1-3; D remains unclear. V lost 3 bases and J 0 bases, leaving 18 bases between the germline ends. Germline CDR1 reads MNHEY; CDR2 reads SVGAGI. The CDR3 has 18 amino acids. CDR3 DNA sequence: TGTGCCAGCAGTTATACGCTATGGGTTGAGAGCTCTGGAAACACCATATATTTT. Its protein product is CASSYTLWVESSGNTIYF.

This clonotype came up a few times. The rearrangement joins TRBV6-5 to TRBJ2-1, with D perhaps assigned TRBD1 or TRBD2 (5 bases each). V lost 2 bases and J 6 bases, leaving 11 bases between the germline ends. Germline CDR1 reads MNHEY; CDR2 reads SVGAGI. The CDR3 length is 14 residues. CDR3 sequence reads: CASSYGGDGNEQFF. Written as DNA, the CDR3 is TGTGCCAGCAGTTACGGGGGTGATGGCAATGAGCAGTTCTTC.

This clonotype was seen only a few times. V is TRBV30 and J is TRBJ2-7; the D gene could be TRBD1 or TRBD2 (5 bases each). Trimming left V 5 bases short and J 2 bases short, with 10 bases between. Germline values: CDR1 GTSNPN, CDR2 SVGIG (reference sequence). CDR3 length: 12 amino acids. Written as DNA, the CDR3 is TGTGCCTGGCAGGGACGCGCCTACGAGCAGTACTTC. Translating gives CAWQGRAYEQYF.

This sequence joins TRBV7-2 and TRBJ2-7, with 8 bases lining up with TRBD1. V trimming: 5 bases; J trimming: 1 base; junction bases outside the gene matches: 4. There are 14 residues in the CDR3. In germline, CDR1 is SGHTA, CDR2 FQGNSA. CDR3 bases: TGTGCCAGCAGCATCGGACAGGGATCCTACGAGCAGTACGTC. Protein product: CASSIGQGSYEQYV.

A few counts support this clonotype. The genes are TRBV28 and TRBJ1-1; no clear D. CDR3 size: 14 residues. Trimming pared 2 bases from V and 7 bases from J, leaving 14 bases between. Per germline, CDR1 MDHEN and CDR2 SYDVKM. DNA for the CDR3: TGTGCCAGCAGTTTACCACAGCTACGGAGTGAAGCTTTCTTT. This encodes CASSLPQLRSEAFF.

CDR3 nucleotide sequence: TGCGCCAGCAGCTTAGGAGGGGCGGCTGAGCAGTTCTTC. Residues: CASSLGGAAEQFF. J is TRBJ2-1 and V is TRBV5-1; possible D gene TRBD2, 6 bases. CDR1 SGHRS and CDR2 YFSETQ come from the germline V gene. This CDR3 comprises 13 residues. The V and J ends lost 2 bases and 9 bases respectively, with 12 bases between them.

The V and J genes are TRBV7-2 and TRBJ2-4; D ambiguous. CDR3 size: 16 residues. The V gene lost 5 bases and the J gene lost 0 bases, with 14 bases spanning the gap. Germline values: CDR1 SGHTA, CDR2 FQGNSA. The CDR3 reads CASSTAWVGAKNIQYF. CDR3 nucleotides: TGTGCCAGCAGCACAGCCTGGGTGGGAGCCAAAAACATTCAGTACTTC.

This clonotype was observed a few times. The chain has TRBV7-2 and TRBJ2-3, with no clear D. The CDR3 has 11 residues. The V gene's germline CDR1 is SGHTA and CDR2 FQGNSA. V was shortened by 5 bases and J by 6 bases, with 6 bases between the two germline ends. CDR3 in DNA: TGTGCCAGCAGCGCATGGGATACGCAGTATTTT. Protein product: CASSAWDTQYF. The full variable domain, rest sourced from reference TRBV7-2 and TRBJ2-3, is GAGVSQSPSNKVTEKGKDVELRCDPISGHTALYWYRQSLGQGLEFLIYFQGNSAPDKSGLPSDRFSAERTGGSVSTLTIQRTQQEDSAVYLCASSAWDTQYFGPGTRLTVL.

A few counts support this clonotype. The CDR3 bases are TGTGCGACGGGTTCGAGCTCCTATAATTCACCCCTCCACTTT. Encoded protein: CATGSSSYNSPLHF. The rearrangement joins TRBV6-1 to TRBJ1-6, with D uncertain. This CDR3 has 14 amino acids. Germline CDR1 and CDR2: MNHNS and SASEGT.

The chain carries TRBV18 and TRBJ2-5, with TRBD2 identical over 9 bases. The CDR3 totals 16 residues. The trim removed 4 bases at V and 5 bases at J, leaving 11 bases unmatched. In germline, CDR1 is KGHSH, CDR2 LQKENI. This chain's CDR3 is CASSLLAGTSRETQYF. The CDR3 region has the DNA TGTGCCAGCTCACTATTAGCCGGGACTAGCCGTGAGACCCAGTACTTC.

This chain connects TRBV20-1 to TRBJ1-2, with 9 positions matching TRBD1. This CDR3 comprises 14 residues. J gave up 7 bases and V 0 bases, and 6 bases lay outside the gene matches. The germline CDR1 and CDR2 sequences are DFQATT and SNEGSKA (reference sequence). The CDR3 region has the DNA TGCAGTGCTAGAGAGCAGGGACAGGGTTCTGGCTACACCTTC. Its protein is CSAREQGQGSGYTF.